The rows below give T cell receptor beta chains drawn from one sample of a study of a mutant IDH1 vaccine in newly diagnosed glioma. This table comes from immunoSEQ multiplex PCR, and its TCRdb copy is limited to in-frame clones, with some not included. Among 45,000 to 65,000 clones listed, around 60% were seen once. These receptors' antigens are unknown. This material consisted of peripheral blood mononuclear cells (PBMCs), taken from a glioma patient whose treatment included an IDH1 peptide vaccine. The origin of the receptors is a man in his forties with glioma. Some clones in this sample may be carry-over from other donors' samples. Each CDR3 is given with its conserved first and last residue. Each record gives: J gene, V gene, D gene, clone size, CDR3 protein, CDR3 DNA. D genes are given only for firm matches. Some rows mark clone size as missing; the rest say once, few, many or name a class of expanded clone.

>TRBJ2-5|TRBV27|.|.
CASSSPRSETQYF
TGTGCCAGCAGTTCTCCAAGAAGTGAGACCCAGTACTTC
>TRBJ1-6|TRBV6-5|.|.
CASSYAASSYNSPLHF
TGTGCCAGCAGTTACGCCGCCAGCTCCTATAATTCACCCCTCCACTTT
>TRBJ2-7|TRBV19|.|.
CASSQDVGWYEQYF
TGTGCCAGTAGTCAGGACGTCGGGTGGTACGAGCAGTACTTC
>TRBJ2-7|TRBV7-9|.|.
CASSKDSSYEQYF
TGTGCCAGCAGCAAAGACAGTTCCTACGAGCAGTACTTC
>TRBJ2-5|TRBV6-1|.|.
CASSEAGGGVAETQYF
TGTGCCAGCAGTGAAGCCGGAGGCGGGGTCGCTGAGACCCAGTACTTC
>TRBJ2-3|TRBV6-5|TRBD2|few
CASSYSSGTSGDTQYF
TGTGCCAGCAGTTACTCGAGTGGGACTAGTGGGGATACGCAGTATTTT
>TRBJ1-2|TRBV6-6|.|once
CASSYDGYTF
TGTGCCAGCAGTTACGATGGCTACACCTTC
>TRBJ1-3|TRBV6-5|TRBD1|.
CASSPGTGSGNTIYF
TGTGCCAGCAGTCCCGGGACAGGCTCTGGAAACACCATATATTTT
>TRBJ2-7|TRBV2|.|few
CASSAGPYEQYF
TGTGCCAGCAGCGCGGGACCGTACGAGCAGTACTTC
>TRBJ2-2|TRBV11-2|.|.
CASSPTSGSGELFF
TGTGCCAGCAGCCCTACGTCGGGGTCCGGGGAGCTGTTTTTT
>TRBJ1-2|TRBV6-1|TRBD1|.
CASSRTGFDYGYTF
TGTGCCAGCAGTCGGACAGGGTTTGACTATGGCTACACCTTC
>TRBJ1-1|TRBV7-9|.|.
CASSLMNTEAFF
TGTGCCAGCAGCCTCATGAACACTGAAGCTTTCTTT
>TRBJ2-7|TRBV19|.|once
CASSMRTEYYEQYF
TGTGCCAGTAGTATGAGGACTGAGTACTACGAGCAGTACTTC
>TRBJ2-2|TRBV27|.|.
CASSFGAGELFF
.
>TRBJ1-5|TRBV7-2|.|few
CASSLRGRGASNQPQHF
TGTGCCAGCAGCTTACGTGGTAGGGGGGCGAGCAATCAGCCCCAGCATTTT
>TRBJ1-1|TRBV6-6|.|few
CASSLAGFGHEAFF
TGTGCCAGCAGTTTGGCCGGGTTCGGACATGAAGCTTTCTTT
>TRBJ1-4|TRBV5-1|TRBD1|.
CASSLWGDSNEKLFF
TGCGCCAGCAGCTTGTGGGGGGACAGTAATGAAAAACTGTTTTTT
>TRBJ2-1|TRBV5-1|TRBD2|.
CASSLVTSGGAEQFF
TGCGCCAGCAGCTTGGTCACTAGCGGGGGGGCTGAGCAGTTCTTC
>TRBJ2-3|TRBV30|TRBD1|few
CARGEGAHHTQYF
TGTGCCCGGGGCGAGGGGGCACATCATACGCAGTATTTT
>TRBJ2-7|TRBV6-5|TRBD2|once
CASSYFRDYNYEQYF
TGTGCCAGCAGTTACTTCCGGGACTACAACTACGAGCAGTACTTC
>TRBJ1-6|TRBV7-9|.|.
CASRTPGISPLHF
TGTGCCAGCAGAACTCCTGGGATTTCACCCCTCCACTTT
>TRBJ2-5|TRBV11-1|TRBD1|few
CASSLGQGAETQYF
TGTGCCAGCAGCTTGGGACAGGGGGCTGAGACCCAGTACTTC
>TRBJ1-2|TRBV6-5|.|.
CASRTVLGYGYTF
TGTGCCAGCAGAACCGTGCTGGGCTATGGCTACACCTTC
>TRBJ2-2|TRBV2|TRBD2|.
CASSPGAGRANTGELFF
TGTGCCAGCAGCCCGGGAGCGGGGCGGGCGAACACCGGGGAGCTGTTTTTT
>TRBJ1-6|TRBV18|.|.
CASSPREGDSPLHF
TGTGCCAGCTCACCTCGGGAGGGCGACTCACCCCTCCACTTT
>TRBJ1-2|TRBV5-4|.|few
CASSLGTPQGGYTF
TGTGCCAGCAGCCTCGGGACACCCCAGGGTGGCTACACCTTC
>TRBJ2-2|TRBV6-6|.|few
CATPGGGSANTGELFF
TGTGCCACTCCAGGGGGCGGGAGCGCGAACACCGGGGAGCTGTTTTTT
>TRBJ1-5|TRBV19|TRBD1|.
CAGGQPRNSNQPQHF
TGTGCTGGGGGACAGCCTCGGAATAGCAATCAGCCCCAGCATTTT
>TRBJ2-1|TRBV29-1|.|few
CSVGGAESSSYNEQFF
TGCAGCGTTGGCGGGGCCGAGTCCAGCTCCTACAATGAGCAGTTCTTC
>TRBJ1-1|TRBV6-5|.|few
CASSYTNTNTEAFF
TGTGCCAGCAGTTACACAAATACGAACACTGAAGCTTTCTTT
>TRBJ2-1|TRBV5-1|.|.
CASSPNPGEDEQFF
TGCGCCAGCAGCCCTAACCCAGGGGAAGATGAGCAGTTCTTC
>TRBJ2-3|TRBV6-6|.|once
CASTKGGATDTQYF
TGTGCCAGCACCAAGGGGGGGGCCACAGATACGCAGTATTTT
>TRBJ1-1|TRBV5-6|TRBD1|few
CASSQRDRGTEAFF
TGTGCCAGCAGTCAACGGGACAGGGGCACTGAAGCTTTCTTT
>TRBJ2-7|TRBV19|.|.
CASSTTPAGGLPLEQYF
TGTGCCAGTAGTACTACCCCCGCAGGGGGGCTACCACTCGAGCAGTACTTC
>TRBJ2-5|TRBV6-5|.|.
CASSQGGQYYF
TGTGCCAGCAGTCAGGGGGGGCAATACTACTTC
>TRBJ1-4|TRBV5-5|TRBD1|.
CASSLAGQGRRDEKLFF
TGTGCCAGCAGCTTGGCCGGACAGGGGCGGAGAGATGAAAAACTGTTTTTT
>TRBJ2-2|TRBV18|.|.
CASSPSARVATGELFF
TGTGCCAGCTCACCAAGTGCCAGGGTAGCCACCGGGGAGCTGTTTTTT
>TRBJ1-4|TRBV6-6|TRBD1|.
CASSTQGGNEKLFF
TGTGCCAGCAGCACCCAGGGGGGTAATGAAAAACTGTTTTTT
>TRBJ2-7|TRBV5-1|TRBD1|once
CASSPDRSPFEQYF
TGCGCCAGCAGCCCGGACAGGTCCCCTTTCGAGCAGTACTTC
>TRBJ2-7|TRBV11-2|TRBD1|few
CASSGDSYEQYF
TGTGCCAGCAGCGGGGACAGCTACGAGCAGTACTTC
>TRBJ2-5|TRBV6-1|.|.
CASSEAELIGTQYF
TGTGCCAGCAGTGAAGCCGAGTTAATCGGGACCCAGTACTTC
>TRBJ2-3|TRBV9|TRBD1|.
CASRGTGFTDTQYF
TGTGCCAGCAGGGGGACAGGCTTCACGGATACGCAGTATTTT
>TRBJ2-6|TRBV4-1|.|.
CASSQASSGANVLTF
TGCGCCAGCAGCCAAGCTAGCTCTGGGGCCAACGTCCTGACTTTC
>TRBJ2-5|TRBV5-1|.|.
CASYIGQNKETQYF
TGCGCCAGTTACATAGGGCAAAACAAAGAGACCCAGTACTTC
>TRBJ1-2|TRBV4-3|TRBD1|.
CASSQGTGGGYGYTF
TGCGCCAGCAGCCAAGGTACAGGGGGCGGCTATGGCTACACCTTC
>TRBJ2-6|TRBV6-5|.|.
CASSYGKTGANVLTF
TGTGCCAGCAGTTACGGAAAAACTGGGGCCAACGTCCTGACTTTC
>TRBJ2-1|TRBV10-3|.|few
CAISPNSGAANPNEQFF
TGTGCCATCAGTCCAAACTCAGGGGCCGCCAACCCCAATGAGCAGTTCTTC
>TRBJ2-2|TRBV5-1|TRBD2|.
CASSPGLVSTGELFF
TGCGCCAGCAGCCCAGGACTAGTGAGCACCGGGGAGCTGTTTTTT